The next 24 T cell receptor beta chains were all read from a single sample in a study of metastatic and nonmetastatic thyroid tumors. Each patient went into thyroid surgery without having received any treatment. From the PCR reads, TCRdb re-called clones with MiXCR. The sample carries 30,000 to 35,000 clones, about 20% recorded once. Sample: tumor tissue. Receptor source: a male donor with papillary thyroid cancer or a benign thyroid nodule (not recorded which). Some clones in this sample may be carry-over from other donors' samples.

CDR3 nucleotides: TGTGCCAGCAGCCCTCAGTCCTGGGACGAATATTTGAACACTGAAGCTTTCTTT. Translated: CASSPQSWDEYLNTEAFF. This chain links TRBV3-1 with TRBJ1-1; D is possibly TRBD1 (5 bases). The germline gives CDR1 LGHDT, CDR2 YNNKEL (reference sequence). V lost 4 bases and J lost 0, with 21 bases in between. This CDR3 is built from 18 residues.

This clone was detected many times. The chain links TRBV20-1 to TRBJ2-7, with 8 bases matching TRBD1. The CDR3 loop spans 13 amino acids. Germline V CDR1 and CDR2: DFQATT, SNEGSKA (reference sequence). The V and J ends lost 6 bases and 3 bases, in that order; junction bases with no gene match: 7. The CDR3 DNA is TGCAGTGCAGAACAGGGGGTAAACTACGAGCAGTACTTC. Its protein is CSAEQGVNYEQYF.

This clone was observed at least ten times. CDR3 nucleotide sequence: TGCGCCAGCAGCTTGTCGGGGAGGGTAGGTTACAATGAGCAGTTCTTC. This gives the protein CASSLSGRVGYNEQFF. The chain couples TRBV5-1 to TRBJ2-1, with TRBD2 matching over 7 bases. V lost 1 base to trimming and J lost 4 bases; unmatched junction nucleotides: 8. The CDR3 totals 16 residues. CDR1 and CDR2 (germline): SGHRS, YFSETQ. Using reference TRBV5-1 and TRBJ2-1 for the parts outside the CDR3, the full variable domain is KAGVTQTPRYLIKTRGQQVTLSCSPISGHRSVSWYQQTPGQGLQFLFEYFSETQRNKGNFPGRFSGRQFSNSRSEMNVSTLELGDSALYLCASSLSGRVGYNEQFFGPGTRLTVL.

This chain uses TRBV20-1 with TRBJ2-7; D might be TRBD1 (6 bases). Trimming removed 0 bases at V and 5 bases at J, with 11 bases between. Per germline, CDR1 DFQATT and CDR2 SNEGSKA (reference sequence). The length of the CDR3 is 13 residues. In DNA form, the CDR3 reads TGCAGTGCTAGAGATGGCAGGGGCGACGAGCAGTACTTC. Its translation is CSARDGRGDEQYF.

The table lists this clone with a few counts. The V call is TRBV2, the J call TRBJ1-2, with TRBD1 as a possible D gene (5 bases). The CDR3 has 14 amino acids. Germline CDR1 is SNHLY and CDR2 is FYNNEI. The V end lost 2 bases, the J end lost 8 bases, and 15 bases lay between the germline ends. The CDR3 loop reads CASSETRVGAGYTF. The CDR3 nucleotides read TGTGCCAGCAGTGAAACCAGGGTCGGCGCCGGCTACACCTTC.

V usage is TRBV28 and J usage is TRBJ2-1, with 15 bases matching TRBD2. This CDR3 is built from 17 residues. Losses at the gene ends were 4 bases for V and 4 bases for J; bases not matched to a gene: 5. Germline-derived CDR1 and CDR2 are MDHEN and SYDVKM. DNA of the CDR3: TGTGCCAGCAGTTCGCGTGGACTAGCGGGAGGGTACAATGAGCAGTTCTTC. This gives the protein CASSSRGLAGGYNEQFF.

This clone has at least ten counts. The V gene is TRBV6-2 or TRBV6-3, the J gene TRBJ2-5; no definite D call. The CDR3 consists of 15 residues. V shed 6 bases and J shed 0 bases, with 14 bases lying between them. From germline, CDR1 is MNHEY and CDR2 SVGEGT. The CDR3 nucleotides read TGTGCCAGCAGCTACGACAATCCGTACCAAGAGACCCAGTACTTC. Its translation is CASSYDNPYQETQYF.

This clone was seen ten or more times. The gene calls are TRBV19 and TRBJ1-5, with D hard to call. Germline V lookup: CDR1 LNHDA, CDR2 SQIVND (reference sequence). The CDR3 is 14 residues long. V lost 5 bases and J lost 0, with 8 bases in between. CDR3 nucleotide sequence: TGTGCCAGTAGTCAGGCACTTAGCAATCAGCCCCAGCATTTT. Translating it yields CASSQALSNQPQHF.

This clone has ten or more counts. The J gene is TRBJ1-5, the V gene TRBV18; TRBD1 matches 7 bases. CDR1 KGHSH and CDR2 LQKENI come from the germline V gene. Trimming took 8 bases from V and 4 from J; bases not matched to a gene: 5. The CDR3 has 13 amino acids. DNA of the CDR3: TGTGCCAGCACCCGGGACAGAAATCAGCCCCAGCATTTT. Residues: CASTRDRNQPQHF.

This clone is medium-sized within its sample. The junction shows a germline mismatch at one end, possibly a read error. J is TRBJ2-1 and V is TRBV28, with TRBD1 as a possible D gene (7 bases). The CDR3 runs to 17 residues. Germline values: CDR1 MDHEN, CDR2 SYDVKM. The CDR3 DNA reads TGTGCCAGCAGTCTATGGACAGGAGGGAGGCGTATCAATGAGCAGTTCTTC. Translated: CASSLWTGGRRINEQFF.

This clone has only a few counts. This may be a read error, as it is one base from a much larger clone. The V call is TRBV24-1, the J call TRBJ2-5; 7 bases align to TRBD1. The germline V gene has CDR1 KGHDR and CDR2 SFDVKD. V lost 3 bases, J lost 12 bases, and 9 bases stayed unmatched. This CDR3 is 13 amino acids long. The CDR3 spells CATSDTGEGAKYF. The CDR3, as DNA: TGTGCCACCAGTGATACAGGGGAAGGGGCCAAGTACTTC.

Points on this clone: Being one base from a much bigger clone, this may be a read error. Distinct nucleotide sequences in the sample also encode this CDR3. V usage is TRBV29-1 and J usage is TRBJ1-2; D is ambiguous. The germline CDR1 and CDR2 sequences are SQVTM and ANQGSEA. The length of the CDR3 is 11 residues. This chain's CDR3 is CSAGSNYGYTF. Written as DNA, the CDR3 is TGCAGTGCTGGGAGTAACTATGGCTACACCTTC. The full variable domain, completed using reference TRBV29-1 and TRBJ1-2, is SAVISQKPSRDICQRGTSLTIQCQVDSQVTMMFWYRQQPGQSLTLIATANQGSEATYESGFVIDKFPISRPNLTFSTLTVSNMSPEDSSIYLCSAGSNYGYTFGSGTRLTVV.

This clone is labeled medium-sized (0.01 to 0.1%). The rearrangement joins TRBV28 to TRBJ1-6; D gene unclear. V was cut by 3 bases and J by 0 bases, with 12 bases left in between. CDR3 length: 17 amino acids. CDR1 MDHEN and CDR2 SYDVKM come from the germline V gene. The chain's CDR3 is CASSFVSGSSYNSPLHF. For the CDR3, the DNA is TGTGCCAGCAGTTTTGTGTCAGGAAGCTCCTATAATTCACCCCTCCACTTT. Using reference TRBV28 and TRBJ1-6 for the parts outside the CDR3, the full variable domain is DVKVTQSSRYLVKRTGEKVFLECVQDMDHENMFWYRQDPGLGLRLIYFSYDVKMKEKGDIPEGYSVSREKKERFSLILESASTNQTSMYLCASSFVSGSSYNSPLHFGNGTRLTVT.

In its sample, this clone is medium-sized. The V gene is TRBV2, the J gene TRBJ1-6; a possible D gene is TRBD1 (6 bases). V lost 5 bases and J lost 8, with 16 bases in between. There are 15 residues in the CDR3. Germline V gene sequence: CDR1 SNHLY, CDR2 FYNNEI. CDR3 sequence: CASSKQGRADSPLHF. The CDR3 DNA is TGTGCCAGCAGTAAGCAGGGGAGGGCTGATTCACCCCTCCACTTT.

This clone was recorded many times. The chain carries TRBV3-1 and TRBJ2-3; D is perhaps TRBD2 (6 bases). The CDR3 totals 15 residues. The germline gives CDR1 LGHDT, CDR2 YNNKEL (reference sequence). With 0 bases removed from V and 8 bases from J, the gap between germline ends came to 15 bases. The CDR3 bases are TGTGCCAGCAGCCAAGATACGACGGTCGGGAGTACGCAGTATTTT. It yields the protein CASSQDTTVGSTQYF.

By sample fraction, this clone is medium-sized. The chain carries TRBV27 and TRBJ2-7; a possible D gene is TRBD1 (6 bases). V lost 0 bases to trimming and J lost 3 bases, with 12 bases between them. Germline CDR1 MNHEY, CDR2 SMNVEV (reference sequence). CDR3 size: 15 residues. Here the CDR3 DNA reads TGTGCCAGCAGTTTATCCCCTGACAGGATCTACGAGCAGTACTTC. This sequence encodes CASSLSPDRIYEQYF.

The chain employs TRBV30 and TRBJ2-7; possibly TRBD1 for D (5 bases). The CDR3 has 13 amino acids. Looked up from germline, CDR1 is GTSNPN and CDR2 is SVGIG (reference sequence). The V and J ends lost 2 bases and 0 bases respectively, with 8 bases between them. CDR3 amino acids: CAWSRGSSYEQYF. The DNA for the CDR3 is TGTGCCTGGAGTAGGGGTAGCTCCTACGAGCAGTACTTC.

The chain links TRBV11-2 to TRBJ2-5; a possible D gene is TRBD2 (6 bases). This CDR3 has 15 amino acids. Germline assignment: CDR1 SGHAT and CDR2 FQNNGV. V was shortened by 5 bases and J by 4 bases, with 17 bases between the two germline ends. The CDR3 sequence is CASSLALTRTETQYF. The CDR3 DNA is TGTGCCAGCAGCCTTGCCCTGACTAGGACAGAGACCCAGTACTTC.

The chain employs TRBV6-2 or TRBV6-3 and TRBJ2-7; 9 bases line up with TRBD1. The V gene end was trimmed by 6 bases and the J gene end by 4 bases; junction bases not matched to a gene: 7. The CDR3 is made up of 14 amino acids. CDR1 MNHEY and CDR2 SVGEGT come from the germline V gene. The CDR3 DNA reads TGTGCCAGCAGGACACCGGGACAGGGATACGAGCAGTACTTC. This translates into CASRTPGQGYEQYF.

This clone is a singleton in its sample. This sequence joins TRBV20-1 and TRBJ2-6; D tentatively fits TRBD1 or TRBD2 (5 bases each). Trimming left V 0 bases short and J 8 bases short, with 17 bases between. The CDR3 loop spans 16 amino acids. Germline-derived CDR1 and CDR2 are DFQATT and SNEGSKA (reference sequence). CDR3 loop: CSARDIGGWGSNVLTF. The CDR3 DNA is TGCAGTGCTAGAGATATTGGGGGTTGGGGGTCCAACGTCCTGACTTTC.

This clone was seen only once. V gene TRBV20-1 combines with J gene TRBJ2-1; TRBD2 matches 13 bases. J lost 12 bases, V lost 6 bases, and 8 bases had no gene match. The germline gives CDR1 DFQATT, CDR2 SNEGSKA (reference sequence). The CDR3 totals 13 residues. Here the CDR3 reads CSAQLAGGLGQFF. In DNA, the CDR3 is TGCAGTGCCCAACTAGCGGGGGGGTTGGGGCAGTTCTTC.

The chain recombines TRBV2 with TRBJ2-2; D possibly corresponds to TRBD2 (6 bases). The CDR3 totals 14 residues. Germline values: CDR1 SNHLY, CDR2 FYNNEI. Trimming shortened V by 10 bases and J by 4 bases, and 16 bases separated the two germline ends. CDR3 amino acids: CANQGRGGTGELFF. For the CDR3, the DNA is TGTGCCAACCAGGGTCGGGGAGGCACCGGGGAGCTGTTTTTT.

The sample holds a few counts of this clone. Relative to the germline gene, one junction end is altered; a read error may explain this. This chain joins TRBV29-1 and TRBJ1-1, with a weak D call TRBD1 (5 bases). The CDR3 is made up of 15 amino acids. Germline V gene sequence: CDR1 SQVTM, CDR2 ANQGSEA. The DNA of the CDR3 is TGCAGCGTTGAACCAGGGTCAGGCTCCTCCTACGAGCAGTACTTT. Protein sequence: CSVEPGSGSSYEQYF.

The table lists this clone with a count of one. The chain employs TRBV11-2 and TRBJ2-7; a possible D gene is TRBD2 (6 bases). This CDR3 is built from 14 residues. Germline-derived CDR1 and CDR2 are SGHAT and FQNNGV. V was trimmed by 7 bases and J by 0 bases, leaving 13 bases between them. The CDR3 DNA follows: TGTGCCAGCAACTTGGGCGGGACCTCCTACGAGCAGTACTTC. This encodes CASNLGGTSYEQYF.